The present entry profiles one T cell receptor (beta chain) with its context. There is no known antigen for this receptor. Base qualities are not provided; no much larger clone lies one nucleotide away. Systemically healthy Caucasian individuals from Russia, some 36 in total and aged about 6 to 90 years, were included as donors. Each donor gave around 9.8 milliliters of peripheral blood, collected into EDTA-treated Vacutainer tubes. Ficoll-Paque density-gradient centrifugation was used to isolate PBMCs, with at least 7 million obtained per sample. Total RNA, at least 5 micrograms per sample, was extracted from PBMCs with Trizol reagent. For every donor, flow cytometry on a PBMC aliquot measured the percentage of naive CD45RAhigh/CD27high T cells. The library relied on 5' RACE. Sequencing was carried out with an Illumina HiSeq 2500. A second PCR of roughly 7 to 12 cycles was run with a J-beta primer mix and a sample-barcoded 5' primer. A unique molecular identifier was introduced onto each TCR beta cDNA molecule by a template-switch 5' adaptor carrying 12 random nucleotides. Each sample yielded at least 3 million CDR3-containing paired-end reads. First-strand cDNA synthesis was performed from all RNA using the Mint cDNA synthesis kit, with priming by a TRBC-specific oligonucleotide. Following uracil-DNA glycosylase treatment, a first 18-cycle PCR with universal primers M1SS and BC2_uni_R was performed on all cDNA. Under the source paper's analysis protocol: Normalization of each sample was performed by random selection of 1 million high-quality reads, each carrying a distinct molecular identifier. Reads sharing molecular identifiers were discarded rather than binned into consensus sequences. MiTCR, with a Q25 quality threshold and the strictest error-elimination algorithm, was used for CDR3 identification, clonotype clustering and error correction. A nonparametric unseen species model with Euler transformation was used to estimate a lower bound on total TCR beta diversity. TCRdb reprocessed the public reads (quality trimming at Q25 with fastp, clone calling with MiXCR) and kept in-frame beta chains. Rows matching on CDR3 protein sequence are summarized as one entry with the most common DNA and genes. TCRdb's processing, not the study's, gives the V and J calls here. Counted in this sample were about 830,000 distinct CDR3 sequences; about 62% of them appeared once. In total, the top ten clones hold about 27% of the sample.

In the germline V gene (reference sequence), CDR1 corresponds to SEHNR and CDR2 to FQNEAQ. Trimming takes 4 bases from V and 1 base from J, and the germline ends sit 16 bases apart. The cysteine opens and the phenylalanine closes a CDR3 of 16 amino acids. Only the CDR3 part of the read is kept: 48 bases, read in frame from the first base. The sample belongs to a study of blood T cells in healthy people across ages (dated by TCRdb to the mid-2010s). With respect to the entire study: Template switching captured roughly one uniquely barcoded TCR beta cDNA molecule per two T cells in model experiments. The donors were split into four age groups: young (average about 15 years), middle-aged (over 35), aged (62) and long-lived (roughly 77). Using the same blood draw, the study looked at two additional independent replicas of 1 million unique cDNA reads for two donors, one aged 18 to 30 and the other aged 80 or older. The study measured age-related changes in TCR beta repertoire diversity using deep sequencing normalized with unique cDNA molecular identifiers. Donors of different ages were randomly distributed across sequencing lanes to avoid experimental bias.

Study-wide findings and limitations: Since profiling was done on bulk unsorted PBMCs, naive and antigen-experienced compartments could not be conclusively compared. Donor CMV infection status was unknown, potentially confounding age-related changes in expanded clonotypes. As age increased, observed TCR beta diversity per million T cells dropped in a roughly linear way, and a significant reduction was already evident by age 40. Compared with the aged group, the long-lived group had more naive CD4+ T cells, fewer expanded clones and increased TCR diversity, suggesting age selection. The percentage of naive T cells measured by flow cytometry correlated strongly with observed TCR beta diversity. Total diversity estimates from one million sequenced T cells were considered lower bounds and underestimates.

Sequencing was carried out using blood. The rearrangement joined TRBV7-9 to TRBJ2-5; the D element might be TRBD1 or TRBD2, as each aligns at 6 bases. This sequence originates from a man aged 25 to 40 in good health. The sequenced DNA: TGTGCCAGCAGCTCAATTGGCGAGGGGGGCCAAGAGACCCAGTACTTC. Its protein is CASSSIGEGGQETQYF.